The entry below describes one TCR beta chain. The sample belongs to a study of blood T cell repertoires in COVID-19. Some clones are missing from TCRdb's copy, which holds only in-frame ones; the method was immunoSEQ multiplex PCR. The table records tens of thousands of clones, around 91% of them present only once. The CDR3 has 12 residues. The V end lost 8 bases, the J end lost 10 bases, and 17 bases lay between the germline ends. Germline CDR1 reads GTSNPN; CDR2 reads SVGIG (reference sequence). This clonotype was obtained from a woman aged 45 to 65 in a cohort sampled during active COVID-19. The source material was peripheral blood. The V call is TRBV30, the J call TRBJ1-4; D is ambiguous. CDR3 sequence (DNA): TGTGCCGGAAGAGAGGGAATGGGAAAACTGTTTTTT. Protein sequence: CAGREGMGKLFF.